A selection of T cell receptor beta chains follows, all from one sample in a study of cytomegalovirus exposure and HLA in healthy donors. Method: immunoSEQ multiplex PCR; TCRdb's copy keeps in-frame clones and lacks some. The table records around 95,000 clones, approximately 79% of them present only once. What was sequenced was PBMCs. The receptors were sampled from a male donor in good health and CMV-seronegative. CDR3s include the opening cysteine and the closing phenylalanine or tryptophan. The order of the fields is V gene, clone size, J gene, D gene, CDR3 protein, CDR3 DNA. D genes are given only for firm matches. Some rows mark clone size as missing; the rest say once, few, many or name a class of expanded clone.

>TRBV27|NA|TRBJ2-3|NA
CASSLRWWDSRGPDTQYF
TGTGCCAGCAGTTTAAGATGGTGGGATAGCAGGGGCCCAGATACGCAGTATTTT
>TRBV28|NA|TRBJ1-1|NA
CASSLGQGTEAFF
TGTGCCAGCAGTTTGGGGCAGGGTACTGAAGCTTTCTTT
>TRBV6-5|NA|TRBJ2-2|TRBD2
CASSYSAGVITGELFF
TGTGCCAGCAGTTACTCCGCGGGAGTGATCACCGGGGAGCTGTTTTTT
>TRBV28|NA|TRBJ1-2|NA
CASSTPSGGRSYGYTF
TGTGCCAGCAGCACACCGAGCGGGGGAAGGAGCTATGGCTACACCTTC
>TRBV6-5|NA|TRBJ2-1|NA
CASSYSRQSSYNEQFF
TGTGCCAGCAGTTACTCGAGACAGAGCTCCTACAATGAGCAGTTCTTC
>TRBV5-1|NA|TRBJ2-7|TRBD1
CASSLEGWAGTVYEQYF
TGCGCCAGCAGCCTGGAAGGTTGGGCCGGGACAGTCTACGAGCAGTACTTC
>TRBV7-9|few|TRBJ2-2|TRBD2
CASSPFRAGAGELFF
TGTGCCAGCAGCCCTTTTCGGGCGGGAGCCGGGGAGCTGTTTTTT
>TRBV7-9|NA|TRBJ1-2|TRBD1
CASSLITGASNYGYTF
TGTGCCAGCAGCTTGATCACAGGGGCAAGTAACTATGGCTACACCTTC
>TRBV28|NA|TRBJ1-4|NA
CASSFPDRELPTNEKLFF
TGTGCCAGCAGTTTCCCGGACAGAGAGCTACCAACTAATGAAAAACTGTTTTTT
>TRBV5-8|few|TRBJ2-5|NA
CASSYGQETQYF
TGTGCCAGCAGCTACGGGCAAGAGACCCAGTACTTC
>TRBV28|NA|TRBJ2-5|NA
CASSQEGRGETQYF
TGTGCCAGCAGTCAAGAGGGTCGGGGAGAGACCCAGTACTTC
>TRBV9|few|TRBJ1-5|NA
CASSPSGDSNQPQHF
TGTGCCAGCAGCCCTAGCGGTGATAGCAATCAGCCCCAGCATTTT
>TRBV7-9|once|TRBJ2-7|NA
CASSPSSHYEQYF
TGTGCCAGCAGCCCCAGTTCCCACTACGAGCAGTACTTC
>TRBV5-1|NA|TRBJ1-6|NA
CASSSLAAGRNSPLHF
TGCGCCAGCAGCTCCCTAGCGGCGGGTCGAAATTCACCCCTCCACTTT
>TRBV6-5|NA|TRBJ2-7|TRBD2
CASGSGSRYEQYF
TGTGCCAGCGGGAGCGGGAGTCGGTACGAGCAGTACTTC
>TRBV11-2|NA|TRBJ1-1|TRBD1
CASSLVGRGLTEAFF
TGTGCCAGCAGCTTAGTCGGCAGGGGGCTTACTGAAGCTTTCTTT
>TRBV27|few|TRBJ2-2|TRBD2
CASSLDRTSGRVFNTGELFF
TGTGCCAGCAGTCTAGACAGGACTAGCGGGAGGGTTTTCAACACCGGGGAGCTGTTTTTT
>TRBV5-1|NA|TRBJ2-7|NA
CASGGIGSYEQYF
TGCGCCAGCGGGGGGATCGGTAGCTACGAGCAGTACTTC
>TRBV28|NA|TRBJ2-1|NA
CASSFRPSYNEQFF
TGTGCCAGCAGTTTTCGTCCCAGCTACAATGAGCAGTTCTTC
>TRBV5-1|few|TRBJ2-7|NA
CASSFGGEQYF
TGCGCCAGCAGCTTCGGGGGCGAGCAGTACTTC
>TRBV28|NA|TRBJ1-1|TRBD1
CASSSGTANTEAFF
TGTGCCAGCAGTTCCGGGACAGCAAACACTGAAGCTTTCTTT
>TRBV5-4|NA|TRBJ2-7|TRBD2
CASSAGLAYEQYF
TGTGCCAGCAGCGCTGGACTAGCCTACGAGCAGTACTTC
>TRBV30|NA|TRBJ2-3|NA
CAWSVDSHSTDTQYF
TGTGCCTGGAGTGTCGACAGTCATAGCACAGATACGCAGTATTTT
>TRBV6-4|NA|TRBJ2-2|NA
CASSDSDSGPGELFF
TGTGCCAGCAGTGACTCGGACAGTGGGCCCGGGGAGCTGTTTTTT
>TRBV2|few|TRBJ2-5|TRBD1
CASTRDRGFQETQYF
TGTGCCAGCACCCGGGACAGGGGATTCCAAGAGACCCAGTACTTC
>TRBV25-1|once|TRBJ1-2|TRBD1
CASSPGTGDGYTF
TGTGCCAGCAGTCCCGGGACAGGGGATGGCTACACCTTC
>TRBV5-1|NA|TRBJ2-4|TRBD2
CASSLMGAEREVNIQYF
TGCGCCAGCAGCTTGATGGGGGCCGAGCGGGAGGTGAACATTCAGTACTTC
>TRBV7-2|NA|TRBJ2-2|TRBD2
CASTRVAGVPGELFF
TGTGCCAGCACCAGGGTAGCGGGAGTCCCCGGGGAGCTGTTTTTT
>TRBV4-2|NA|TRBJ1-2|NA
CASSHVKDQVPGGYTF
TGTGCCAGCAGCCACGTCAAAGACCAGGTTCCAGGAGGCTACACCTTC
>TRBV9|NA|TRBJ2-1|NA
CASSAGSAWVVNEQFF
TGTGCCAGCAGCGCAGGTAGCGCCTGGGTTGTGAATGAGCAGTTCTTC
>TRBV6-5|once|TRBJ2-3|NA
CASSYSGTSRADTQYF
TGTGCCAGCAGTTACTCGGGGACAAGTCGGGCAGATACGCAGTATTTT
>TRBV30|NA|TRBJ2-1|NA
CAWSAPPYNEQFF
TGTGCCTGGAGTGCCCCCCCATACAATGAGCAGTTCTTC
>TRBV6-5|NA|TRBJ2-1|NA
CASSYSGAQFF
TGTGCCAGCAGTTACTCGGGGGCGCAGTTCTTC
>TRBV27|NA|TRBJ2-3|NA
CASSLSTDTQYF
TGTGCCAGCAGTTTGTCTACAGATACGCAGTATTTT
>TRBV19|NA|TRBJ2-7|TRBD1
CASSARLVTGGESYEQYF
TGTGCCAGTAGTGCAAGACTAGTCACAGGGGGTGAGTCCTACGAGCAGTACTTC
>TRBV19|NA|TRBJ2-2|NA
CASSKRSLNTGELFF
TGTGCCAGTAGTAAACGGTCCCTGAACACCGGGGAGCTGTTTTTT
>TRBV9|few|TRBJ2-7|TRBD2
CASSGGLAGERNEQYF
TGTGCCAGCAGCGGAGGACTAGCGGGAGAAAGAAACGAGCAGTACTTC
>TRBV11-1|NA|TRBJ2-7|TRBD1
CASSAQGASYEQYF
TGTGCCAGCAGCGCACAGGGGGCGTCCTACGAGCAGTACTTC
>TRBV6-1|NA|TRBJ2-5|NA
CASSESGLETQYF
TGTGCCAGCAGTGAATCGGGTTTGGAGACCCAGTACTTC
>TRBV6-5|NA|TRBJ1-1|NA
CASSASTRGTEAFF
TGTGCCAGCAGTGCTTCTACCAGGGGCACTGAAGCTTTCTTT
>TRBV6-6|NA|TRBJ2-2|TRBD2
CASSYSLAGDTGELFF
TGTGCCAGCAGTTACTCGCTAGCGGGAGACACCGGGGAGCTGTTTTTT
>TRBV6-6|NA|TRBJ2-1|NA
CASSYSPDYNEQFF
TGTGCCAGCAGTTACTCGCCAGACTACAATGAGCAGTTCTTC
>TRBV6-1|NA|TRBJ2-7|TRBD2
CASSEVVIAGVVIEQYF
TGTGCCAGCAGTGAAGTGGTGATAGCGGGAGTAGTGATAGAGCAGTACTTC
>TRBV5-1|few|TRBJ1-6|TRBD1
CASSSRGGADSPLHF
TGCGCCAGCAGCTCCCGAGGGGGCGCGGATTCACCCCTCCACTTT
>TRBV2|NA|TRBJ2-3|NA
CASPFQGQDTQYF
TGTGCCAGCCCCTTCCAGGGTCAAGATACGCAGTATTTT
>TRBV27|NA|TRBJ2-2|TRBD2
CASSSLGTSGVTGELFF
TGTGCCAGCAGTTCATTGGGGACTAGCGGGGTTACCGGGGAGCTGTTTTTT
>TRBV5-4|once|TRBJ1-2|TRBD1
CASSLPRGAYGYTF
TGTGCCAGCAGCTTACCCAGGGGGGCTTATGGCTACACCTTC
>TRBV5-1|few|TRBJ1-4|TRBD1
CASSTSTGWSKELFF
TGCGCCAGCAGCACCTCGACAGGGTGGTCGAAGGAACTGTTTTTT
>TRBV7-6|NA|TRBJ1-3|NA
CASSLAAPGTTGNTIYF
TGTGCCAGCAGCTTAGCCGCACCCGGGACAACTGGAAACACCATATATTTT
>TRBV6-6|NA|TRBJ2-5|NA
CASIGGETQYF
TGTGCCAGCATTGGCGGGGAGACCCAGTACTTC
>TRBV2|NA|TRBJ2-7|TRBD2
CASSEEITSGAYEQYF
TGTGCCAGCAGTGAAGAGATTACTAGCGGTGCCTACGAGCAGTACTTC
>TRBV19|NA|TRBJ2-1|TRBD1
CASSMAGTGINEQFF
TGTGCCAGTAGTATGGCCGGGACAGGGATAAATGAGCAGTTCTTC
>TRBV2|NA|TRBJ2-1|TRBD2
CASKTGLAPHNEQFF
TGTGCCAGCAAAACCGGACTAGCGCCTCACAATGAGCAGTTCTTC
>TRBV21-1|NA|TRBJ2-7|NA
CASPSDEQYF
TGTGCCAGCCCCTCGGACGAGCAGTACTTC
>TRBV30|once|TRBJ1-1|TRBD1
CAWSGDRGCEAFF
TGTGCCTGGAGTGGAGACAGGGGATGTGAAGCTTTCTTT
>TRBV5-1|few|TRBJ2-2|TRBD1
CASSLDRGTGELFF
TGCGCCAGCAGCTTGGACAGGGGCACCGGGGAGCTGTTTTTT
>TRBV5-1|once|TRBJ2-1|NA
CASSAGGGIISYNEQFF
TGCGCCAGCAGCGCTGGCGGGGGCATTATTAGCTACAATGAGCAGTTCTTC
>TRBV6-4|once|TRBJ1-1|NA
CASSIERGNTEAFF
TGTGCCAGCAGTATAGAGCGGGGGAACACTGAAGCTTTCTTT
>TRBV19|NA|TRBJ1-1|NA
CASSIRDSNTEAFF
TGTGCCAGTAGTATCAGGGATTCGAACACTGAAGCTTTCTTT